A selection of T cell receptor beta chains follows, all from one sample in a study of shared clonotypes between healthy human individuals. Libraries were prepared by immunoSEQ multiplex PCR; TCRdb keeps only in-frame clonotypes and omits some of them. The sample gives 1,500,000 or so clones, around 95% of which show up once; roughly 1.1% is in the top ten. The specimen sequenced was naive CD4+ T cells sorted from blood. These receptors were collected from a man aged 25-40 years in good health. CDR3s include the opening cysteine and the closing phenylalanine or tryptophan. Each record gives: V gene, CDR3 protein.

V gene: TRBV9; CDR3 protein: CASSAPNGNTIYF
V gene: TRBV7-9; CDR3 protein: CASSPGTGVTDTQYF
V gene: TRBV7-8; CDR3 protein: CASSVGTPEGIQYF
V gene: TRBV7-3; CDR3 protein: CASSPRGGVSYEQYF
V gene: TRBV7-7; CDR3 protein: CASSKEGLDTDTQYF
V gene: TRBV5-1; CDR3 protein: CASSSVTSGRARETQYF
V gene: TRBV9; CDR3 protein: CASSGLGLAGGSSYNEQFF
V gene: TRBV7-2; CDR3 protein: CASSLDGTSGPNEQFF
V gene: TRBV6-5; CDR3 protein: CASREAGEQYF
V gene: TRBV10-3; CDR3 protein: CAIGGIGNQETQYF
V gene: TRBV28; CDR3 protein: CASSPGGSYYEQYF
V gene: TRBV18; CDR3 protein: CAGSGSSTDTQYF
V gene: TRBV5-1; CDR3 protein: CASSSLQDIMTEAFF
V gene: TRBV7-2; CDR3 protein: CASSLEFGYNEQFF
V gene: TRBV27; CDR3 protein: CASSLLNQGQPQHF
V gene: TRBV10-3; CDR3 protein: CAISVGQGYEQYF
V gene: TRBV19; CDR3 protein: CASTQGTSGNTIYF
V gene: TRBV9; CDR3 protein: CASSGGSQGEQYF
V gene: TRBV5-4; CDR3 protein: CASSLRTSGSYEQYF
V gene: TRBV30; CDR3 protein: CAWSVRGSNIASEQFF
V gene: TRBV19; CDR3 protein: CASSRTTSGGVYEQFF
V gene: TRBV29-1; CDR3 protein: CSVGTSGNEQFF
V gene: TRBV5-4; CDR3 protein: CASSTMGFSTDTQYF
V gene: TRBV9; CDR3 protein: CASSVGVGVGNTIYF
V gene: TRBV9; CDR3 protein: CASSISTDTQYF
V gene: TRBV9; CDR3 protein: CASIGTSGNIQYF
V gene: TRBV14; CDR3 protein: CASSQKPGQGHYEQYF
V gene: TRBV6-4; CDR3 protein: CASSDFAGAVQQYF
V gene: TRBV29-1; CDR3 protein: CSVPRDRRLTDTQYF
V gene: TRBV5-8; CDR3 protein: CASSRRQGYEQYF
V gene: TRBV7-9; CDR3 protein: CASSLINTEAFF
V gene: TRBV6-5; CDR3 protein: CASSPGATWGQPQHF
V gene: TRBV25-1; CDR3 protein: CASSSTEPRSYNEQFF
V gene: TRBV6-6; CDR3 protein: CASGQEFRAQHF
V gene: TRBV6-6; CDR3 protein: CASSDGKGRTDTQYF
V gene: TRBV29-1; CDR3 protein: CSVGQIHSGANVLTF
V gene: TRBV25-1; CDR3 protein: CASVAGGLYEQYF
V gene: TRBV27; CDR3 protein: CASSFRKTGTSGRSLNIQYF
V gene: TRBV29-1; CDR3 protein: CSVKGGPYNEQFF
V gene: TRBV19; CDR3 protein: CASSFPNTEAFF
V gene: TRBV11-3; CDR3 protein: CASSLASRGNEQFF
V gene: TRBV18; CDR3 protein: CASSPNPQRAADTQYF
V gene: TRBV7-2; CDR3 protein: CASSQRAGSYGYTF